The sequence of this T cell receptor delta chain was determined in a study of gamma-delta chains in newborns, infants, children. Study as a whole: Polyclonal expansion of innate γδ T cells after birth follows microbial exposure.

Of note for this clone: Other DNA sequences in the sample encode the same CDR3.

Germline loops: CDR1 TSWWSYY, CDR2 QGS. With V trimmed by 1 base and J by 1 base, 26 bases remained unmatched. The CDR3 contains 23 residues. With CATT, TCRdb re-called clones from the reads. The sample lists 3,500 to 4,000 delta-chain clones, more than 4% occurring once. This TCR was sampled from a child who was a newborn, infant or young child, either healthy, febrile or measles-vaccinated (not recorded which). The chain carries TRDV1 and TRDJ1, with 8 bases identical to TRDD3. The sequenced sample was blood. The CDR3 nucleotides read TGTGCTCTTGGGGAACACGGCTTTGGCTCCCTGCCCGACCTGGGGGACCCCACCGATAAACTCATCTTT. This codes for CALGEHGFGSLPDLGDPTDKLIF.